These 24 T cell receptor beta chains share one sample of origin, sequenced in a study of blood T cell repertoires in COVID-19. The method was immunoSEQ multiplex PCR; TCRdb's version includes in-frame clones alone and lacks a portion of them. The sample contains about 68,000 clones, more than 80% of which appear only once. Sequenced: peripheral blood. The receptor set was obtained from a man aged 25 to 40 with acute or convalescent COVID-19.

The CDR3 sequence is CASRTGTGGEETQYF. The CDR3 DNA reads TGTGCCAGCAGGACCGGGACAGGGGGGGAGGAGACCCAGTACTTC. The V gene is TRBV2, the J gene TRBJ2-5, with 11 bases aligning to TRBD1. The CDR3 loop spans 15 amino acids. Germline CDR1 and CDR2: SNHLY and FYNNEI. V lost 6 bases to trimming and J lost 5 bases; unmatched junction nucleotides: 8. Full variable domain (outside the CDR3, taken from reference TRBV2 and TRBJ2-5): EPEVTQTPSHQVTQMGQEVILRCVPISNHLYFYWYRQILGQKVEFLVSFYNNEISEKSEIFDDQFSVERPDGSNFTLKIRSTKLEDSAMYFCASRTGTGGEETQYFGPGTRLLVL.

This chain connects TRBV10-3 to TRBJ2-3; D ambiguous. The germline CDR1 and CDR2 sequences are ENHRY and SYGVKD. The CDR3 totals 12 residues. With 9 bases removed from V and 4 bases from J, the gap between germline ends came to 11 bases. The CDR3 loop is CAMTPEADTQYF. The CDR3 DNA follows: TGTGCCATGACTCCGGAAGCAGATACGCAGTATTTT.

This chain joins TRBV4-2 and TRBJ1-1, with D possibly TRBD1 on 5 matching bases. Trimming took off 5 bases at V and 1 base at J, with 20 bases between the two ends. The CDR3 contains 17 residues. CDR1 LGHNA and CDR2 YNFKEQ come from the germline V gene. CDR3 bases: TGTGCCAGCAGCTCGACGGGCTCGGGGGACCCGAACACTGAAGCTTTCTTT. It yields the protein CASSSTGSGDPNTEAFF.

This chain links TRBV27 with TRBJ2-3; no clear D gene. V shed 1 base and J shed 5 bases, with 7 bases lying between them. The CDR3 contains 13 residues. The germline CDR1 and CDR2 sequences are MNHEY and SMNVEV (reference sequence). The CDR3 sequence: CASSLFGQDTQYF. DNA of the CDR3: TGTGCCAGCAGTTTATTTGGGCAAGATACGCAGTATTTT.

This clone was observed a single time. This rearrangement joins TRBV7-2 to TRBJ2-3; D is perhaps TRBD2 (6 bases). V lost 1 base and J 2 bases, leaving 13 bases between the germline ends. This CDR3 spans 16 amino acids. Germline V gene lookup returns CDR1 SGHTA and CDR2 FQGNSA. The chain's CDR3 is CASSLGLLAATDTQYF. The CDR3 region has the DNA TGTGCCAGCAGCTTAGGGCTCTTAGCGGCCACAGATACGCAGTATTTT.

The chain employs TRBV30 and TRBJ2-2; 7 nucleotides align to TRBD2. The CDR3 extends over 13 amino acids. Per the germline V gene, CDR1 is GTSNPN and CDR2 is SVGIG (reference sequence). The J segment lost 5 bases and the V segment lost 3 bases, leaving 3 bases of the junction unmatched. CDR3 sequence reads: CAWRTSWTGELFF. DNA of the CDR3: TGTGCCTGGAGGACTAGCTGGACCGGGGAGCTGTTTTTT. Variable domain in full (rest from reference TRBV30 and TRBJ2-2): SQTIHQWPATLVQPVGSPLSLECTVEGTSNPNLYWYRQAAGRGLQLLFYSVGIGQISSEVPQNLSASRPQDRQFILSSKKLLLSDSGFYLCAWRTSWTGELFFGEGSRLTVL.

The V and J genes are TRBV28 and TRBJ2-3; no clear D gene. Germline CDR1 reads MDHEN; CDR2 reads SYDVKM. This CDR3 has 15 residues. V was clipped by 3 bases and J by 0 bases, with 10 bases between them. CDR3 protein: CASSLENLSTDTQYF. DNA of the CDR3: TGTGCCAGCAGTTTGGAGAACCTAAGCACAGATACGCAGTATTTT. Looking up the rest from reference TRBV28 and TRBJ2-3 gives the full variable domain: DVKVTQSSRYLVKRTGEKVFLECVQDMDHENMFWYRQDPGLGLRLIYFSYDVKMKEKGDIPEGYSVSREKKERFSLILESASTNQTSMYLCASSLENLSTDTQYFGPGTRLTVL.

For the CDR3, the DNA is TGTGCCAGCAGCTTAGGAGGGATTGGGAGAAACACCATATATTTT. Residues: CASSLGGIGRNTIYF. The V gene is TRBV7-2, the J gene TRBJ1-3; D unclear. The CDR3 spans 15 residues. V was shortened by 1 base and J by 5 bases, with 12 bases between the two germline ends. Germline CDR1 and CDR2: SGHTA and FQGNSA.

The chain combines TRBV29-1 with TRBJ2-2; D ambiguous. V was clipped by 7 bases and J by 5 bases, with 11 bases between them. The CDR3 spans 12 residues. The germline V gene encodes CDR1 SQVTM and CDR2 ANQGSEA. The CDR3 region has the DNA TGCAGCGCCCCTAGTGGGACCGGGGAGCTGTTTTTT. It yields the protein CSAPSGTGELFF.

This chain uses TRBV18 with TRBJ1-2; D ambiguous. The CDR3 is 13 residues long. V lost 6 bases and J 6 bases, leaving 14 bases between the germline ends. Germline loops: CDR1 KGHSH, CDR2 LQKENI. CDR3 sequence reads: CASSTGRNDGYTF. In DNA, the CDR3 is TGTGCCAGCTCCACCGGGAGAAATGATGGCTACACCTTC.

The rearrangement links TRBV7-9 to TRBJ1-2, with D possibly matching TRBD1 (6 bases). V was clipped by 4 bases and J by 5 bases, with 14 bases between them. This CDR3 is built from 14 residues. CDR1 SEHNR and CDR2 FQNEAQ come from the germline V gene (reference sequence). The CDR3 region is CASSSSGGTYGYTF. The CDR3 nucleotides read TGTGCCAGCAGCTCCTCCGGTGGGACATATGGCTACACCTTC.

The gene calls are TRBV28 and TRBJ2-1, with 12 nucleotides matching TRBD2. This CDR3 comprises 17 residues. Germline trimming cut 6 bases from V and 7 bases from J; bases unmatched to any gene: 13. Germline CDR1 and CDR2: MDHEN and SYDVKM. CDR3 in DNA: TGTGCCAGCAGCCCCCTAGCCCTAGCGGGAGGGGAAAATGAGCAGTTCTTC. This sequence encodes CASSPLALAGGENEQFF.

The chain carries TRBV4-1 and TRBJ2-4, with unresolved D. Germline assignment: CDR1 MGHRA and CDR2 YSYEKL. Trimming took off 0 bases at V and 0 bases at J, with 3 bases between the two ends. The CDR3 loop spans 14 amino acids. The CDR3 bases are TGCGCCAGCAGCCAAGATCTAGCCAAAAACATTCAGTACTTC. The encoded protein is CASSQDLAKNIQYF.

This chain joins TRBV5-4 and TRBJ2-2; 7 bases are shared with TRBD2. The V and J ends lost 3 bases and 7 bases, in that order; junction bases with no gene match: 3. Germline V gene data show CDR1 as SGHNT and CDR2 as YYREEE (reference sequence). This CDR3 is built from 13 residues. As DNA, the CDR3 is TGTGCCAGCAGCTGGGGGGGAGGCGGGGAGCTGTTTTTT. This sequence encodes CASSWGGGGELFF.

The chain employs TRBV6-5 and TRBJ2-2; TRBD2 agrees at 7 bases. This CDR3 contains 14 residues. The V and J ends lost 7 bases and 6 bases, in that order; junction bases with no gene match: 8. From germline, CDR1 is MNHEY and CDR2 SVGAGI. The CDR3 nucleotides are TGTGCCAGCACGAGTAGCGGGCACTCCGGGGAGCTGTTTTTT. It yields the protein CASTSSGHSGELFF.

The J gene is TRBJ2-2, the V gene TRBV6-5; 8 nucleotides agree with TRBD2. V lost 5 bases and J lost 4; bases outside the gene matches: 3. This CDR3 comprises 14 residues. Germline V lookup: CDR1 MNHEY, CDR2 SVGAGI. CDR3 sequence: CASSTSGPTGELFF. The DNA for the CDR3 is TGTGCCAGCAGTACTAGCGGACCCACCGGGGAGCTGTTTTTT.

V usage is TRBV18 and J usage is TRBJ2-7; perhaps TRBD1 as D (6 bases). Trimming shortened V by 5 bases and J by 4 bases, and 9 bases separated the two germline ends. CDR3 length equals 12 residues. Germline V gene sequence: CDR1 KGHSH, CDR2 LQKENI. CDR3 bases: TGTGCCAGCTCAACAGGGTCGTACGAGCAGTACTTC. Protein product: CASSTGSYEQYF.

The V gene is TRBV10-2, the J gene TRBJ1-5, with 9 bases that match TRBD1. V was pared by 4 bases and J by 6 bases, with 4 bases of the junction left unmatched. From germline, CDR1 is WSHSY and CDR2 SAAADI. The length of the CDR3 is 14 residues. CDR3 sequence reads: CASSGQGGGQPQHF. The CDR3 DNA is TGCGCCAGCAGTGGACAGGGGGGCGGTCAGCCCCAGCATTTT.

In DNA, the CDR3 is TGTGCCAGCTGGGGACAGGGCAGGAATTCACCCCTCCACTTT. It translates to CASWGQGRNSPLHF. The chain recombines TRBV18 with TRBJ1-6; TRBD1 matches at 9 bases. This CDR3 spans 14 amino acids. Germline trimming cut 7 bases from V and 7 bases from J; bases unmatched to any gene: 5. Germline V gives CDR1 KGHSH, CDR2 LQKENI.

On this clone itself: Other nucleotide sequences from this sample produce the same CDR3. DNA for the CDR3: TGCGCCAGCAGCTCGGGACAGGGGAACGAGCAGTACTTC. Translating it yields CASSSGQGNEQYF. The chain recombines TRBV5-1 with TRBJ2-7; 10 nucleotides line up with TRBD1. The CDR3 extends over 13 amino acids. V dropped 3 bases and J dropped 5; count of bases not matched to a gene: 2. The germline gives CDR1 SGHRS, CDR2 YFSETQ. The whole variable domain, remainder taken from reference TRBV5-1 and TRBJ2-7, is KAGVTQTPRYLIKTRGQQVTLSCSPISGHRSVSWYQQTPGQGLQFLFEYFSETQRNKGNFPGRFSGRQFSNSRSEMNVSTLELGDSALYLCASSSGQGNEQYFGPGTRLTVT.

In this sample, this clone turned up a few times. The chain links TRBV6-5 to TRBJ1-3; TRBD1 might be the D (5 bases). Per the germline V gene, CDR1 is MNHEY and CDR2 is SVGAGI. The CDR3 consists of 16 residues. Trimming pared 0 bases from V and 4 bases from J, leaving 13 bases between. The CDR3 DNA sequence: TGTGCCAGCAGTTACTCAAGGGGCTTCTCCGGAAACACCATATATTTT. It yields the protein CASSYSRGFSGNTIYF.

The genes are TRBV9 and TRBJ2-1; perhaps TRBD2 as D (6 bases). Trimming took 2 bases from V and 0 from J, leaving 9 bases between them. Germline assignment: CDR1 SGDLS and CDR2 YYNGEE. CDR3 length: 15 residues. The CDR3 DNA follows: TGTGCCAGCAGCGTCAGCGGGTTCTCCTACAATGAGCAGTTCTTC. Translation: CASSVSGFSYNEQFF.

The genes are TRBV6-5 and TRBJ2-7, with D possibly being TRBD2 (6 bases). The CDR3 is 14 amino acids. V was cut by 7 bases and J by 5 bases, with 18 bases left in between. Germline CDR1 and CDR2: MNHEY and SVGAGI. The CDR3 loop is CASTRGAGPNEQYF. The CDR3 region has the DNA TGTGCCAGCACCCGCGGGGCGGGCCCCAACGAGCAGTACTTC.

Points on this clone: This CDR3 is also generated by other DNA sequences in the sample. The chain uses TRBV15 and TRBJ2-2; D unresolved. This CDR3 region has 12 residues. V was clipped by 1 base and J by 8 bases, with 5 bases between them. Germline V gene lookup returns CDR1 LNHNV and CDR2 YYDKDF (reference sequence). The CDR3 DNA is TGTGCCACCAGCAGAGTGAGTGGGGAGCTGTTTTTT. This translates into CATSRVSGELFF. Full variable domain (rest looked up from reference TRBV15 and TRBJ2-2): DAMVIQNPRYQVTQFGKPVTLSCSQTLNHNVMYWYQQKSSQAPKLLFHYYDKDFNNEADTPDNFQSRRPNTSFCFLDIRSPGLGDTAMYLCATSRVSGELFFGEGSRLTVL.